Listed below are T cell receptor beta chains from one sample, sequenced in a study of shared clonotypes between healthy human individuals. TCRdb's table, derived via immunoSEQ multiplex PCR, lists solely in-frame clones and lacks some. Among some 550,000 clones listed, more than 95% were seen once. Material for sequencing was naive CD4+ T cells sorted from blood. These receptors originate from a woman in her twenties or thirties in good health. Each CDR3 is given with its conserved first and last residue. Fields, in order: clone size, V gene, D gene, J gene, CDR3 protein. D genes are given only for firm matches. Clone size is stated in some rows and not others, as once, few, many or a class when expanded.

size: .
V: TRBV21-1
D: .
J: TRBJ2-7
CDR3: CASSAPGRHYEQYF

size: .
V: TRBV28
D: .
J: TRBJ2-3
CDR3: CASSPPGLTDTQYF

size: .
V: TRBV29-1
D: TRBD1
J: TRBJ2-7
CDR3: CSVDASGGLYF

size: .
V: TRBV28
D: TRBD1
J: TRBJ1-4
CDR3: CASRSDRGNQEKLFF

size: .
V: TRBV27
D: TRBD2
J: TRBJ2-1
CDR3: CASSFRRTSGQDEQFF

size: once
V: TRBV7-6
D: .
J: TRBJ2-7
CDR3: CASSGGIPGEQYF

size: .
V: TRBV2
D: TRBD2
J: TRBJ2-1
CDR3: CASREAGGSFDEQFF

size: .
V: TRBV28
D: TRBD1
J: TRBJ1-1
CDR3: CASMSPSRGRFDTEAFF

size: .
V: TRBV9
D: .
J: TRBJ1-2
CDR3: CASAETANYGYTF

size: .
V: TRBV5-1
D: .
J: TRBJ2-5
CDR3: CASSFTAQETQYF

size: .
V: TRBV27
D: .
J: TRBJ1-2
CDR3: CASSLLAESPYGYTF

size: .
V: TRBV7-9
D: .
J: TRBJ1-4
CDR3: CASSSASEKLFF

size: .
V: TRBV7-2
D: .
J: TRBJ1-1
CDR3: CASSRNSAGGWTEAFF

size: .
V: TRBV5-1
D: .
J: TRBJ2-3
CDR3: CASSNLGQGTDTQYF

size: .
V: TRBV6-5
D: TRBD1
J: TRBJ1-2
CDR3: CASSSPGQGVGYTF

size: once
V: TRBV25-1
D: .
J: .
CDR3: CASSEFGTYEQYF

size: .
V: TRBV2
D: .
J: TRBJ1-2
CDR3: CASSEFPPKKGYFYGYTF

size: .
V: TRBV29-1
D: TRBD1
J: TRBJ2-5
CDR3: CSGGQGGETQYF

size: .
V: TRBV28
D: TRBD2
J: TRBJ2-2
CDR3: CAIGLAGVRELFF

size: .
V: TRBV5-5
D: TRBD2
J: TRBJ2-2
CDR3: CASSFTSGTGELFF

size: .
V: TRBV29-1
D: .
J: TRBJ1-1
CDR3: CSVERLGTEAFF

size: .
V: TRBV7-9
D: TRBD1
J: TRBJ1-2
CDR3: CASSFHHRGDYYGYTF

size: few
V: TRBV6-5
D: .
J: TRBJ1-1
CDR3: CASSYSMRGGTEAFF

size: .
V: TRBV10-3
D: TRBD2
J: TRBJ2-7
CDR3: CAISTRLAGSAYEQYF

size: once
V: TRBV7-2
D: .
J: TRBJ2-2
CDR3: CASSFAGYTGELFF

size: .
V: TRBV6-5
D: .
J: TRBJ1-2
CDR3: CASSSTVRDNYGYTF

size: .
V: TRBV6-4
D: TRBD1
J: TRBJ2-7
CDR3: CASRQQGADSYEQYF

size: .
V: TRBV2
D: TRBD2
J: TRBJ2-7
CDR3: CASRAGTRFYEQYF

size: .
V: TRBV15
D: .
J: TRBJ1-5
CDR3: CATSTPNRQPQHF

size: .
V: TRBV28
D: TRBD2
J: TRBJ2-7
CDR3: CASKMSGRSSYEQYF

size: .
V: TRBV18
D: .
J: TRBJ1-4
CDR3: CASSPLTAQNEKLFF

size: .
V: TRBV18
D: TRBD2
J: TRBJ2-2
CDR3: CASRNTLAESTGELFF

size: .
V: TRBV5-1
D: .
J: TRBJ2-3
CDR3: CASSLAWGSGPTDTQYF

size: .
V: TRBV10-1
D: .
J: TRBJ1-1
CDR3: CASKVTLGTEAFF

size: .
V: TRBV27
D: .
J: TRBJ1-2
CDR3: CASSLRGDGYTF

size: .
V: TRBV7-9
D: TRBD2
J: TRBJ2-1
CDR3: CASSRKREGLDEQFF

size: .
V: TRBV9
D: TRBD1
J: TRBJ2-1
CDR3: CASSAGTGGPYEQFF

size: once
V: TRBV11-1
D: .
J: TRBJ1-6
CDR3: CASSSRRKTYSPLHF

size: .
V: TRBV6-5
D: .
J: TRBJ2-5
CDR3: CASSYSYANKETQYF

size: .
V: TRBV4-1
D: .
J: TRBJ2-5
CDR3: CASSQVILQETQYF

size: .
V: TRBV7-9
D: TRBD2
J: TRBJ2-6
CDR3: CASSTTRGAAGANVLTF

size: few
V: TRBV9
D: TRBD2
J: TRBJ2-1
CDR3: CASSVLTSEYNEQFF

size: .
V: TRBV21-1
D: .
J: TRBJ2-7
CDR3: CASSKAQIAYEQYF

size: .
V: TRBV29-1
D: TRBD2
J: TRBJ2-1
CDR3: CSVGRGTGLAGGNQFF

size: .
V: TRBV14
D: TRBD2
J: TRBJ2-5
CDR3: CASSRKGGRETQYF

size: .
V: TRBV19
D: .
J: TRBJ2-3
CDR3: CASSIEGQGADTQYF

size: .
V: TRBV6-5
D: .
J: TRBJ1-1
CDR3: CASSYTMDRNTEAFF